Below are 7 T cell receptor beta chains sequenced from a single sample in a study of shared clonotypes between healthy human individuals. Naivety among CD8 cells was defined by CD45RO negativity and positive CCR7 selection, thereby excluding terminally differentiated effector memory CD45RA+ cells. This table comes from immunoSEQ multiplex PCR, and its TCRdb copy is limited to in-frame clones, with some not included. The profile shows around 600,000 clones, roughly 98% of them singletons. The specimen was naive CD8+ T cells sorted from blood. All receptors derive from a man younger than 45 in good health.

Notes on this clone: Distinct nucleotide sequences in the sample also encode this CDR3. V gene TRBV30 combines with J gene TRBJ2-7; unclear D gene. This CDR3 is built from 11 residues. Trimming pared 3 bases from V and 2 bases from J, leaving 5 bases between. Per germline, CDR1 GTSNPN and CDR2 SVGIG (reference sequence). The CDR3 here is CAWSEAYEQYF. The CDR3 nucleotides are TGTGCCTGGAGCGAGGCCTACGAGCAGTACTTC.

The chain combines TRBV19 with TRBJ1-4; TRBD1 matches at 8 bases. V lost 10 bases, J lost 13 bases, and 8 bases stayed unmatched. Germline CDR1 reads LNHDA; CDR2 reads SQIVND (reference sequence). The CDR3 has 11 residues. As DNA, the CDR3 is TGTGCCACCAACCGGGACAGGATACTGTTTTTT. It translates to CATNRDRILFF. Variable domain in full (rest from reference TRBV19 and TRBJ1-4): DGGITQSPKYLFRKEGQNVTLSCEQNLNHDAMYWYRQDPGQGLRLIYYSQIVNDFQKGDIAEGYSVSREKKESFPLTVTSAQKNPTAFYLCATNRDRILFFGSGTQLSVL.

This chain connects TRBV5-5 to TRBJ1-5, with 10 bases that match TRBD1. The length of the CDR3 is 15 residues. CDR1 is SGHKS, CDR2 YYEKEE, per germline (reference sequence). The junction had 7 bases not matched to a gene; V was cut back by 4 bases and J by 6 bases. The CDR3 bases are TGTGCCAGCAGCCTTGGGACAGGGGCTAGTCAGCCCCAGCATTTT. It encodes CASSLGTGASQPQHF.

This sequence joins TRBV5-4 and TRBJ2-3; 7 positions agree with TRBD1. The CDR3 totals 17 residues. Germline CDR1 reads SGHNT; CDR2 reads YYREEE (reference sequence). The trim removed 3 bases at V and 2 bases at J, leaving 12 bases unmatched. The chain's CDR3 is CASSSPTKGTVTDTQYF. The CDR3 coding sequence is TGTGCCAGCAGCTCACCAACCAAGGGGACAGTCACAGATACGCAGTATTTT. Based on the CDR3 plus reference TRBV5-4 and TRBJ2-3, the full variable domain is ETGVTQSPTHLIKTRGQQVTLRCSSQSGHNTVSWYQQALGQGPQFIFQYYREEENGRGNFPPRFSGLQFPNYSSELNVNALELDDSALYLCASSSPTKGTVTDTQYFGPGTRLTVL.

This clone is a singleton in its sample. The J gene is TRBJ2-2, the V gene TRBV5-4; no clear D gene. V was trimmed by 4 bases and J by 8 bases, leaving 15 bases between them. This CDR3 is built from 14 residues. CDR1 is SGHNT, CDR2 YYREEE, per germline (reference sequence). CDR3 DNA sequence: TGTGCCAGCAGCATCATTCCGTCACCGGGGGAGCTGTTTTTT. Protein: CASSIIPSPGELFF. Looking up the rest from reference TRBV5-4 and TRBJ2-2 gives the full variable domain: ETGVTQSPTHLIKTRGQQVTLRCSSQSGHNTVSWYQQALGQGPQFIFQYYREEENGRGNFPPRFSGLQFPNYSSELNVNALELDDSALYLCASSIIPSPGELFFGEGSRLTVL.

CDR3 amino acids: CASSPQLAGGNFFNEQFF. As DNA, the CDR3 is TGCGCCAGCAGCCCGCAACTAGCGGGAGGAAATTTCTTCAATGAGCAGTTCTTC. The rearrangement links TRBV5-1 to TRBJ2-1; the match to TRBD2 covers 12 bases. CDR3 length: 18 residues. The V gene's germline CDR1 is SGHRS and CDR2 YFSETQ. After removal of 4 bases from V and 6 bases from J, the junction contained 14 bases not matched to a gene.

The J gene is TRBJ2-7, the V gene TRBV29-1, with 11 bases fitting TRBD1. The CDR3 consists of 16 residues. V shed 4 bases and J 4 bases; nucleotides not matched to a gene: 12. Germline V gives CDR1 SQVTM, CDR2 ANQGSEA. CDR3 sequence (DNA): TGCAGCGTTGGCTCCCCGGGGACAGGGGGAGGGTACGAGCAGTACTTC. Its protein is CSVGSPGTGGGYEQYF.